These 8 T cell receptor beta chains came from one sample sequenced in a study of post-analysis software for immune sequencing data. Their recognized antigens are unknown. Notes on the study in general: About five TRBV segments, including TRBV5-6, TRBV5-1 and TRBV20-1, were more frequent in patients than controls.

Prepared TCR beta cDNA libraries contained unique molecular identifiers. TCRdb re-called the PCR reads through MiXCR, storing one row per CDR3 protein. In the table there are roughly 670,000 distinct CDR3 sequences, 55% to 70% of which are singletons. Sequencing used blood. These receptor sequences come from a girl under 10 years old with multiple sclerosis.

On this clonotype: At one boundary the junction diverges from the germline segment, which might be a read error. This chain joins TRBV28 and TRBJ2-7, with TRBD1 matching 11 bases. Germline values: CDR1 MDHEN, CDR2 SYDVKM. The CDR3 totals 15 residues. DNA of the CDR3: TGCGTCTGCTCCGAGGACAGGGGGCTCATTTCCGAGCAGTACTTC. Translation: CVCSEDRGLISEQYF. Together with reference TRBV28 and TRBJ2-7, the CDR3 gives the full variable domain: DVKVTQSSRYLVKRTGEKVFLECVQDMDHENMFWYRQDPGLGLRLIYFSYDVKMKEKGDIPEGYSVSREKKERFSLILESASTNQTSMYLCVCSEDRGLISEQYFGPGTRLTVT.

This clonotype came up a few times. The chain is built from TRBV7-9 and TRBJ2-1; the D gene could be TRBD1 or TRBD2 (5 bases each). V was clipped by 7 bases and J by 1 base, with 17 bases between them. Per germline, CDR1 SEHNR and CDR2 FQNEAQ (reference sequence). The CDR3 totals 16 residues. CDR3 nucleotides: TGTGCCAGCACCACTTACGGGACCCCATCCTACAATGAGCAGTTCTTC. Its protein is CASTTYGTPSYNEQFF.

CDR3 coding DNA: TGCGCCAGCAGCTTACGGACAGGTCCGGACTATGGCTACACCTTC. Protein product: CASSLRTGPDYGYTF. The rearrangement joins TRBV5-1 to TRBJ1-2; 7 bases align to TRBD1. V was clipped by 2 bases and J by 3 bases; unmatched bases: 7. Germline CDR1 and CDR2: SGHRS and YFSETQ. The CDR3 sequence is 15 residues long.

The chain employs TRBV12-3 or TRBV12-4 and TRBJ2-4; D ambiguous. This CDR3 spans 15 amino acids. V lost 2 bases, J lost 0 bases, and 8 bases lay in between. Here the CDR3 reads CASSLLTLAKNIQYF. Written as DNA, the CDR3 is TGTGCCAGCAGTTTACTCACTCTAGCCAAAAACATTCAGTACTTC.

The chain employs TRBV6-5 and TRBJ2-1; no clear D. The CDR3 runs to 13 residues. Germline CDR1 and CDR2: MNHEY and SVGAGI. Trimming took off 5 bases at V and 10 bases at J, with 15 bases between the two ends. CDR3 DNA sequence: TGTGCCAGCAGTCTTGGTTCGGGTCAGGAGCAGTTCTTC. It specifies CASSLGSGQEQFF.

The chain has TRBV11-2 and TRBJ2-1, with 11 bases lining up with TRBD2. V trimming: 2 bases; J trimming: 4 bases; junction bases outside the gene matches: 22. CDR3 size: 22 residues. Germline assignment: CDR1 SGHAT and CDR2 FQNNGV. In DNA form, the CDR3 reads TGTGCCAGCAGCTTAACCTTTGGAAGGGACAGTGCGGGACTAGCGGAGTACAATGAGCAGTTCTTC. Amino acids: CASSLTFGRDSAGLAEYNEQFF.

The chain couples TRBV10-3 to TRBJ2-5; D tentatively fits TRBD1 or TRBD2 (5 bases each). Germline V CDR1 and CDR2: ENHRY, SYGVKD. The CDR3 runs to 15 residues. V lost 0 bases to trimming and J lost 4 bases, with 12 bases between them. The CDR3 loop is CAISESEGRGETQYF. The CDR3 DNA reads TGTGCCATCAGTGAGTCCGAGGGGCGCGGAGAGACCCAGTACTTC.

The CDR3 nucleotides are TGTGCCAGCTCACCAGGACCGGGACAAAACACTGAAGCTTTCTTT. It encodes CASSPGPGQNTEAFF. The chain employs TRBV18 and TRBJ1-1, with D tentatively TRBD1 (6 bases). The CDR3 totals 15 residues. From germline, CDR1 is KGHSH and CDR2 LQKENI. Deletions cut 2 bases from V and 2 bases from J, with 12 bases between.